These 31 T cell receptor beta chains were all obtained from the same sample, sequenced in a study of cytomegalovirus exposure and HLA in healthy donors. The PCR employed 60 Vbeta primers together with 13 Jbeta primers. Sequenced by immunoSEQ multiplex PCR; TCRdb stores in-frame clones only, minus some. The sample records 150,000 to 200,000 clones, 80% being singletons. The material sequenced was PBMCs. The receptors originated from a woman aged 45 to 65 in good health and CMV-seronegative.

This rearrangement joins TRBV27 to TRBJ1-2, with D perhaps TRBD1 (5 bases). The V end lost 3 bases, the J end lost 10 bases, and 21 bases lay between the germline ends. In germline, CDR1 is MNHEY, CDR2 SMNVEV (reference sequence). The CDR3 has 15 amino acids. CDR3 loop: CASSFIQMGRQDYTF. CDR3 DNA sequence: TGTGCCAGCAGTTTTATCCAAATGGGGCGGCAGGACTACACCTTC.

The chain employs TRBV4-1 and TRBJ1-5, with a possible D match to TRBD1 (6 bases). The V end was cut by 0 bases, the J end by 4 bases, with 13 bases between. Germline-derived CDR1 and CDR2 are MGHRA and YSYEKL. The CDR3 totals 16 residues. CDR3 residues: CASSQESRGYNQPQHF. Written as DNA, the CDR3 is TGCGCCAGCAGCCAAGAGTCCAGGGGCTATAATCAGCCCCAGCATTTT.

This chain joins TRBV6-5 and TRBJ1-6; D gene unclear. This CDR3 comprises 14 residues. V shed 6 bases and J shed 0 bases, with 6 bases lying between them. CDR1 is MNHEY, CDR2 SVGAGI, per germline. The CDR3 nucleotides read TGTGCCAGCAGGGTCAGCTCCTATAATTCACCCCTCCACTTT. This translates into CASRVSSYNSPLHF.

This clone was counted between two and nine times. This rearrangement joins TRBV2 to TRBJ1-1; D not resolved. The V gene's germline CDR1 is SNHLY and CDR2 FYNNEI. V lost 11 bases, J lost 1 base, and 8 bases lay in between. The CDR3 is 11 amino acids. The CDR3 coding sequence is TGTGCCTCCGCAGGGAACACTGAAGCTTTCTTT. Its protein is CASAGNTEAFF.

This clone occurred once. V usage is TRBV5-6 and J usage is TRBJ2-2; TRBD1 agrees at 10 bases. V lost 4 bases, J lost 5 bases, and 5 bases stayed unmatched. This CDR3 is 15 amino acids long. The germline gives CDR1 SGHDT, CDR2 YYEEEE. This CDR3 is CASSRWTGGTGELFF. The CDR3 DNA follows: TGTGCCAGCAGCCGCTGGACAGGGGGGACCGGGGAGCTGTTTTTT.

About this clone: Other nucleotide sequences from this sample produce the same CDR3. This chain joins TRBV15 and TRBJ1-5; the D is unclear. The germline CDR1 and CDR2 sequences are LNHNV and YYDKDF (reference sequence). There are 13 residues in the CDR3. V shed 0 bases and J shed 4 bases, with 4 bases lying between them. DNA for the CDR3: TGTGCCACCAGCAGAGACAGAAATCAGCCCCAGCATTTT. Translating it yields CATSRDRNQPQHF.

The chain carries TRBV9 and TRBJ1-2; D is ambiguous. V was clipped by 4 bases and J by 3 bases, with 16 bases between them. The CDR3 spans 15 residues. Germline CDR1 and CDR2: SGDLS and YYNGEE. CDR3 loop: CASSPVEQLYYGYTF. The DNA of the CDR3 is TGTGCCAGCAGCCCCGTGGAACAGCTCTACTATGGCTACACCTTC.

The genes are TRBV7-2 and TRBJ1-2, with D perhaps matching TRBD1 (5 bases). This CDR3 region has 14 residues. Germline V gene lookup returns CDR1 SGHTA and CDR2 FQGNSA. V lost 0 bases and J lost 8, with 13 bases in between. This chain's CDR3 is CASSLASREDGYTF. The CDR3 DNA reads as TGTGCCAGCAGCTTAGCTTCCAGGGAGGACGGCTACACCTTC.

This chain links TRBV7-2 with TRBJ2-1; 8 bases agree with TRBD2. V gave up 3 bases and J gave up 4 bases; unmatched junction bases: 8. Germline loops: CDR1 SGHTA, CDR2 FQGNSA. CDR3 length: 16 residues. CDR3 in amino acids: CASSFQAGVGYNEQFF. CDR3 DNA: TGTGCCAGCAGCTTCCAAGCGGGAGTCGGGTACAATGAGCAGTTCTTC.

The V call is TRBV27, the J call TRBJ1-2; 7 bases align to TRBD1. Germline CDR1 reads MNHEY; CDR2 reads SMNVEV (reference sequence). V lost 5 bases and J lost 4; bases outside the gene matches: 7. This CDR3 region has 14 residues. CDR3 in amino acids: CASSTRQGTYGYTF. The CDR3 DNA reads TGTGCCAGCAGTACTCGACAGGGAACCTATGGCTACACCTTC.

This sequence joins TRBV28 and TRBJ2-7, with TRBD2 matching 11 bases. This CDR3 has 16 amino acids. Germline V gene lookup returns CDR1 MDHEN and CDR2 SYDVKM. Unmatched junction bases numbered 9, after V lost 6 bases and J lost 2 bases. The CDR3 DNA sequence: TGTGCCAGCAGCCCCGTTATAGCGGGGGGGCCCTACGAGCAGTACTTC. This gives the protein CASSPVIAGGPYEQYF.

The chain recombines TRBV5-4 with TRBJ2-7, with D possibly matching TRBD2 (5 bases). V lost 0 bases, J lost 3 bases, and 13 bases lay in between. Germline CDR1 and CDR2: SGHNT and YYREEE (reference sequence). The CDR3 contains 15 residues. CDR3 sequence: CASSLGSGYIYEQYF. In nucleotides, the CDR3 is TGTGCCAGCAGCTTGGGCTCGGGGTACATCTACGAGCAGTACTTC.

This chain uses TRBV5-1 with TRBJ1-2; D is uncertain. Germline V gene data show CDR1 as SGHRS and CDR2 as YFSETQ. This CDR3 is built from 14 residues. Trimming left V 0 bases short and J 4 bases short, with 10 bases between. Here the CDR3 reads CASSLVPGPYGYTF. CDR3 nucleotides: TGCGCCAGCAGCTTGGTTCCAGGCCCCTATGGCTACACCTTC.

In this sample, this clone turned up a few times. The chain recombines TRBV6-5 with TRBJ2-7, with TRBD1 matching over 8 bases. The germline V gene encodes CDR1 MNHEY and CDR2 SVGAGI. This CDR3 contains 15 residues. J gave up 3 bases and V 6 bases, and 10 bases lay outside the gene matches. The CDR3 DNA is TGTGCCAGCAGACAGACAGGGGTGCGCGACTACGAGCAGTACTTC. Its protein is CASRQTGVRDYEQYF.

The chain uses TRBV10-3 and TRBJ2-2, with D perhaps matching TRBD2 (6 bases). V gave up 6 bases and J gave up 3 bases, with 11 bases separating them. Germline V gene data show CDR1 as ENHRY and CDR2 as SYGVKD. The CDR3 runs to 14 residues. CDR3 residues: CAIRPGVDTGELFF. Written as DNA, the CDR3 is TGTGCCATCAGGCCGGGAGTTGACACCGGGGAGCTGTTTTTT.

V usage is TRBV11-2 and J usage is TRBJ2-6; possible D gene TRBD2, 6 bases. The ends were cut back, 0 bases at V and 2 bases at J, with 8 bases in the middle. The CDR3 has 16 amino acids. Germline CDR1 is SGHAT and CDR2 is FQNNGV. The CDR3 nucleotides are TGTGCCAGCAGCTTAGAGGGGGGAACTGGGGCCAACGTCCTGACTTTC. It is translated as CASSLEGGTGANVLTF.

The CDR3 sequence: CASSPERTEPDNEQFF. DNA for the CDR3: TGTGCCAGCAGCCCGGAGCGGACCGAACCCGACAATGAGCAGTTCTTC. The chain combines TRBV4-2 with TRBJ2-1; a possible D gene is TRBD2 (5 bases). Between the trimmed V and J ends, which lost 4 bases and 5 bases, there was a span of 18 bases. There are 16 residues in the CDR3. Germline V gives CDR1 LGHNA, CDR2 YNFKEQ.

This rearrangement joins TRBV19 to TRBJ2-7; 12 bases match TRBD2. The CDR3 has 14 residues. The germline gives CDR1 LNHDA, CDR2 SQIVND (reference sequence). V shed 4 bases, J shed 5 bases, and the junction held 3 bases outside the gene matches. The CDR3 DNA sequence: TGTGCCAGTAGTACCAGACTAGCGGGGGACGAGCAGTACTTC. It yields the protein CASSTRLAGDEQYF. Full variable domain (remainder filled in from reference TRBV19 and TRBJ2-7): DGGITQSPKYLFRKEGQNVTLSCEQNLNHDAMYWYRQDPGQGLRLIYYSQIVNDFQKGDIAEGYSVSREKKESFPLTVTSAQKNPTAFYLCASSTRLAGDEQYFGPGTRLTVT.

The chain has TRBV7-9 and TRBJ2-3, with D maybe TRBD2 (5 bases). With 1 base removed from V and 2 bases from J, the gap between germline ends came to 16 bases. The V gene's germline CDR1 is SEHNR and CDR2 FQNEAQ (reference sequence). The CDR3 is made up of 17 amino acids. The CDR3 sequence is CASSLGTALGDTDTQYF. CDR3 DNA sequence: TGTGCCAGCAGCTTAGGGACCGCCCTCGGGGACACAGATACGCAGTATTTT.

The V and J genes are TRBV4-2 and TRBJ1-5, with 9 nucleotides matching TRBD1. The junction had 7 bases not matched to a gene; V was cut back by 3 bases and J by 7 bases. The CDR3 totals 15 residues. The germline V gene has CDR1 LGHNA and CDR2 YNFKEQ. CDR3 nucleotide sequence: TGTGCCAGCAGCCAGGCACAGGGGGCTGAGCAGCCCCAGCATTTT. The encoded protein is CASSQAQGAEQPQHF.

This chain links TRBV13 with TRBJ2-7; 8 nucleotides line up with TRBD1. The CDR3 length is 14 residues. V shed 5 bases, J shed 6 bases, and the junction held 9 bases outside the gene matches. The V gene's germline CDR1 is PRHDT and CDR2 FYEKMQ (reference sequence). CDR3 protein: CASSLPDRAAEQYF. CDR3 bases: TGTGCCAGCAGCCTCCCGGACAGGGCAGCCGAGCAGTACTTC.

The chain carries TRBV7-2 and TRBJ2-5; D perhaps matches TRBD2 (6 bases). Trimming pared 1 base from V and 4 bases from J, leaving 7 bases between. This CDR3 is built from 13 residues. Germline CDR1 is SGHTA and CDR2 is FQGNSA. This chain's CDR3 is CASSLERAETQYF. The CDR3 nucleotides are TGTGCCAGCAGCTTAGAGCGGGCAGAGACCCAGTACTTC.

The chain joins TRBV10-3 to TRBJ1-6; D may be TRBD1 (5 bases). This CDR3 comprises 15 residues. Trimming took 4 bases from V and 4 from J, leaving 11 bases between them. Germline CDR1 is ENHRY and CDR2 is SYGVKD. This CDR3 reads CAISAWGDYNSPLHF. In nucleotides, the CDR3 is TGTGCCATCAGTGCTTGGGGCGATTATAATTCACCCCTCCACTTT.

The V gene is TRBV7-9, the J gene TRBJ2-5, with 8 bases fitting TRBD2. The V gene end was trimmed by 5 bases and the J gene end by 5 bases; junction bases not matched to a gene: 7. CDR1 is SEHNR and CDR2 is FQNEAQ in the germline V gene (reference sequence). The CDR3 is made up of 14 amino acids. As DNA, the CDR3 is TGTGCCAGCAGCCCCGGGGGGGCTTGGGAGACCCAGTACTTC. It translates to CASSPGGAWETQYF. The full variable domain, in which reference TRBV7-9 and TRBJ2-5 provide the parts outside the CDR3, is DTGVSQNPRHKITKRGQNVTFRCDPISEHNRLYWYRQTLGQGPEFLTYFQNEAQLEKSRLLSDRFSAERPKGSFSTLEIQRTEQGDSAMYLCASSPGGAWETQYFGPGTRLLVL.

This clone was counted a few times. The rearrangement links TRBV5-6 to TRBJ1-1; TRBD1 might be the D (5 bases). From germline, CDR1 is SGHDT and CDR2 YYEEEE. This CDR3 has 16 residues. The ends were cut back, 0 bases at V and 1 base at J, with 13 bases in the middle. CDR3 bases: TGTGCCAGCAGCTTGGCACCGAGCGGGGGGAACACTGAAGCTTTCTTT. Its protein is CASSLAPSGGNTEAFF.

The rearrangement links TRBV28 to TRBJ1-1; 7 bases map to TRBD1. V lost 6 bases and J lost 0; bases outside the gene matches: 16. The CDR3 runs 18 residues. CDR1 and CDR2 (germline): MDHEN, SYDVKM. The CDR3 DNA follows: TGTGCCAGCAGCTATCGACCGGGACAGAGAAATATGAACACTGAAGCTTTCTTT. Translation: CASSYRPGQRNMNTEAFF.

The chain uses TRBV9 and TRBJ2-2; perhaps TRBD1 as D (6 bases). The V and J ends lost 4 bases and 8 bases respectively, with 18 bases between them. CDR3 length equals 15 residues. Germline CDR1 SGDLS, CDR2 YYNGEE. The CDR3 DNA follows: TGTGCCAGCAGCTTCACGGACAGAGAATTAGGGGAGCTGTTTTTT. Translated, it gives CASSFTDRELGELFF.

This clone came up a few times. This chain connects TRBV11-2 to TRBJ1-5; tentative D call: TRBD1 (6 bases). The CDR3 totals 15 residues. Germline assignment: CDR1 SGHAT and CDR2 FQNNGV. V was trimmed by 1 base and J by 7 bases, leaving 14 bases between them. CDR3 protein: CASSLGERGLQPQHF. Written as DNA, the CDR3 is TGTGCCAGCAGCTTAGGAGAGAGGGGGTTACAGCCCCAGCATTTT.

J is TRBJ2-2 and V is TRBV5-6, with a weak D call TRBD2 (5 bases). The CDR3 extends over 15 amino acids. V was shortened by 4 bases and J by 1 base, with 11 bases between the two germline ends. Germline V CDR1 and CDR2: SGHDT, YYEEEE. CDR3 sequence reads: CASSPQRWNTGELFF. CDR3 sequence (DNA): TGTGCCAGCAGCCCTCAGCGGTGGAACACCGGGGAGCTGTTTTTT.

This clone was observed once. The chain joins TRBV19 to TRBJ1-1; unclear D gene. The V and J ends lost 3 bases and 4 bases respectively, with 12 bases between them. This CDR3 comprises 14 residues. Per germline, CDR1 LNHDA and CDR2 SQIVND (reference sequence). The CDR3 region is CASSMGQEGTEAFF. The CDR3 DNA reads TGTGCCAGTAGTATGGGCCAGGAGGGCACTGAAGCTTTCTTT. Based on the CDR3 plus reference TRBV19 and TRBJ1-1, the full variable domain is DGGITQSPKYLFRKEGQNVTLSCEQNLNHDAMYWYRQDPGQGLRLIYYSQIVNDFQKGDIAEGYSVSREKKESFPLTVTSAQKNPTAFYLCASSMGQEGTEAFFGQGTRLTVV.

J is TRBJ1-5 and V is TRBV6-5, with 9 bases aligning to TRBD1. This CDR3 region has 15 residues. Looked up from germline, CDR1 is MNHEY and CDR2 is SVGAGI. V lost 4 bases and J lost 6; bases outside the gene matches: 7. The CDR3 DNA reads as TGTGCCAGCAGTTCATGGACAGGGGAAGGTCAGCCCCAGCATTTT. This encodes CASSSWTGEGQPQHF.